This TCR beta chain was captured in a study of blood T cell repertoires in COVID-19. Study background: The United States, Italy and Spain supplied acute and convalescent COVID-19 samples. PBMCs, B-cell-depleted T cells, or T cells provided the cDNA or gDNA that made up the material.

As processed by the authors: By means of reference gene primer amplification, nucleated cell counts were estimated. Profiled with immunoSEQ multiplex PCR; TCRdb holds only in-frame clones, not every one. That table furnishes V, J and clone size, whereas the DNA furnished D and trimming. The table includes fewer than 150,000 clones, 70% to 90% detected once. Sequenced: peripheral blood. The TCR was taken from a woman in her forties or fifties who had recovered from COVID-19.

The CDR3 protein is CASSPDSHNEQFF. Written as DNA, the CDR3 is TGTGCCAGCAGCCCCGACAGCCACAATGAGCAGTTCTTC. The chain couples TRBV7-9 to TRBJ2-1, with D maybe TRBD1 (5 bases). This CDR3 region has 13 residues. In germline, CDR1 is SEHNR, CDR2 FQNEAQ (reference sequence). V lost 5 bases, J lost 5 bases, and 10 bases lay in between.